The 15 T cell receptor beta chains in this list originate from one sample, sequenced in a study of blood T cell repertoires in COVID-19. Data came from immunoSEQ multiplex PCR; TCRdb stores just in-frame clones and leaves some out. The sample consists of 70,000 to 85,000 clones, approximately 86% of them appearing once. The sequenced material came from peripheral blood. These TCRs come from a woman in her fifties or sixties with acute or convalescent COVID-19.

This clone was seen a single time. This sequence joins TRBV5-1 and TRBJ2-3; the match to TRBD2 covers 14 bases. The CDR3 loop spans 17 amino acids. Trimming removed 4 bases from V and 1 base from J; junction bases left unmatched: 5. Germline CDR1 is SGHRS and CDR2 is YFSETQ. The CDR3 nucleotides are TGCGCCAGCAGCAGGGGACTAGCGGGAGACGGCACAGATACGCAGTATTTT. Translated, it gives CASSRGLAGDGTDTQYF.

The rearrangement joins TRBV19 to TRBJ2-2; no firm D call. CDR1 is LNHDA and CDR2 is SQIVND in the germline V gene (reference sequence). The CDR3 spans 12 residues. Between the trimmed V and J ends, which lost 6 bases and 9 bases, there was a span of 11 bases. The CDR3 loop is CASSIRDRELFF. The CDR3 DNA is TGTGCCAGTAGCATAAGAGATAGGGAGCTGTTTTTT.

This rearrangement joins TRBV7-2 to TRBJ1-5; no clear D. The CDR3 has 16 amino acids. Trimming removed 1 base at V and 0 bases at J, with 10 bases between. The germline V gene encodes CDR1 SGHTA and CDR2 FQGNSA. CDR3 sequence: CASSLVASDSNQPQHF. The CDR3 DNA follows: TGTGCCAGCAGCTTAGTCGCGAGCGATAGCAATCAGCCCCAGCATTTT.

The chain couples TRBV27 to TRBJ2-7, with 13 positions matching TRBD2. The germline V gene encodes CDR1 MNHEY and CDR2 SMNVEV (reference sequence). Unmatched junction bases numbered 4, after V lost 3 bases and J lost 5 bases. CDR3 length equals 15 residues. The CDR3 region has the DNA TGTGCCAGCAGTTTGACTAGCGGGAGGACCGACGAGCAGTACTTC. Translating it yields CASSLTSGRTDEQYF.

V and J are TRBV7-2 and TRBJ2-6; maybe TRBD1 (6 bases). The CDR3 runs to 15 residues. Trimming left V 5 bases short and J 4 bases short, with 12 bases between. The germline V gene has CDR1 SGHTA and CDR2 FQGNSA. CDR3 sequence: CASSPQGLGANVLTF. For the CDR3, the DNA is TGTGCCAGCAGCCCCCAGGGGCTAGGGGCCAACGTCCTGACTTTC.

V and J are TRBV19 and TRBJ2-3, with 7 nucleotides matching TRBD1. There are 18 residues in the CDR3. Germline lookup yields CDR1 LNHDA and CDR2 SQIVND (reference sequence). With V trimmed by 1 base and J by 1 base, 11 bases remained unmatched. The CDR3 coding sequence is TGTGCCAGTAGTATAGGCCCGACAGGGATCGAGGGCACAGATACGCAGTATTTT. Its protein product is CASSIGPTGIEGTDTQYF.

The chain joins TRBV12-3 or TRBV12-4 to TRBJ1-6, with a weak D call TRBD1 (6 bases). Trimming took 4 bases from V and 10 from J, leaving 11 bases between them. The CDR3 consists of 13 residues. The CDR3 DNA sequence: TGTGCCAGCAGTTACAGGGTAGGGTCACCCCTCCACTTT. The encoded protein is CASSYRVGSPLHF.

The rearrangement uses TRBV2 and TRBJ2-7; 8 bases agree with TRBD2. The CDR3 is 15 amino acids. J lost 2 bases, V lost 5 bases, and 8 bases had no gene match. CDR1 is SNHLY and CDR2 is FYNNEI in the germline V gene. This CDR3 reads CASSLGAGGPYEQYF. The CDR3 nucleotides are TGTGCCAGCAGTCTGGGGGCGGGGGGCCCCTACGAGCAGTACTTC.

This clone was seen a single time. This sequence joins TRBV27 and TRBJ1-2, with unresolved D. V was clipped by 3 bases and J by 7 bases, with 18 bases between them. Germline V lookup: CDR1 MNHEY, CDR2 SMNVEV (reference sequence). CDR3 length: 15 amino acids. The CDR3 loop reads CASSFSTIGVTGYTF. The CDR3 DNA is TGTGCCAGCAGTTTCTCGACAATTGGCGTTACTGGCTACACCTTC.

The CDR3 DNA reads TGTGCCAGCAGCTCACCACAGGGATACTACGAGCAGTACTTC. This sequence encodes CASSSPQGYYEQYF. The chain is built from TRBV7-9 and TRBJ2-7; perhaps TRBD1 as D (6 bases). Germline V gene sequence: CDR1 SEHNR, CDR2 FQNEAQ (reference sequence). V was trimmed by 4 bases and J by 3 bases, leaving 13 bases between them. This CDR3 spans 14 amino acids.

This chain joins TRBV30 and TRBJ1-6; possible D gene TRBD1, 6 bases. The CDR3 has 13 residues. Deletions cut 1 base from V and 8 bases from J, with 9 bases between. Germline V gene sequence: CDR1 GTSNPN, CDR2 SVGIG (reference sequence). CDR3 DNA sequence: TGTGCCTGGAGTGAACAGGGTTATTCACCCCTCCACTTT. It specifies CAWSEQGYSPLHF.

The rearrangement links TRBV7-9 to TRBJ1-1, with D possibly being TRBD1 (5 bases). The CDR3 runs 15 residues. V was pared by 1 base and J by 1 base, with 10 bases between. Germline loops: CDR1 SEHNR, CDR2 FQNEAQ (reference sequence). For the CDR3, the DNA is TGTGCCAGCAGCTTAGAGCGGGGACGGAACACTGAAGCTTTCTTT. As protein: CASSLERGRNTEAFF.

The chain links TRBV4-1 to TRBJ1-1; 7 bases line up with TRBD1. Unmatched junction bases numbered 18, after V lost 6 bases and J lost 5 bases. Germline V gene data show CDR1 as MGHRA and CDR2 as YSYEKL. The CDR3 covers 17 residues. The CDR3 region is CASRHTETGTFRTEAFF. The DNA of the CDR3 is TGCGCCAGCAGACACACAGAGACAGGGACGTTTCGGACTGAAGCTTTCTTT.

The chain couples TRBV5-1 to TRBJ2-3; a weak D match, TRBD1 (6 bases). Germline CDR1 SGHRS, CDR2 YFSETQ. This CDR3 has 14 amino acids. Trimming removed 2 bases at V and 2 bases at J, with 9 bases between. The CDR3 nucleotides read TGCGCCAGCAGCTTCGGACAGTACACAGATACGCAGTATTTT. It yields the protein CASSFGQYTDTQYF.

The chain employs TRBV28 and TRBJ2-2; possible D gene TRBD1, 6 bases. V shed 6 bases and J shed 0 bases, with 11 bases lying between them. The CDR3 has 15 amino acids. Germline assignment: CDR1 MDHEN and CDR2 SYDVKM. CDR3 loop: CASSLGQPNTGELFF. The CDR3 coding sequence is TGTGCCAGCAGCCTCGGACAGCCGAACACCGGGGAGCTGTTTTTT.